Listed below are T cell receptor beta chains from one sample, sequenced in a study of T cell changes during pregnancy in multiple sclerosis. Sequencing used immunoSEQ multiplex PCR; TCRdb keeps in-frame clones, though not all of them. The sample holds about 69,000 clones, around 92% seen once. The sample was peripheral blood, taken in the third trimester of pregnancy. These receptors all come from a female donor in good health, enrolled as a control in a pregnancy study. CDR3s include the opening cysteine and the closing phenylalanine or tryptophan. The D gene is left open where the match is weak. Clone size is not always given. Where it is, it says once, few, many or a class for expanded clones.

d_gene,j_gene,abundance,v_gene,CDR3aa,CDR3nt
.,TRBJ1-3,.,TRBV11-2,CASSFPGGNTIYF,TGTGCCAGCAGCTTCCCCGGGGGAAACACCATATATTTT
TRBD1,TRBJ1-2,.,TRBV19,CASSMMGARVQGTYGYTF,TGTGCCAGTAGTATGATGGGAGCGAGGGTACAGGGGACCTATGGCTACACCTTC
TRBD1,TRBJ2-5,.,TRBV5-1,CASSFTGEETQYF,TGCGCCAGCAGCTTCACAGGGGAAGAGACCCAGTACTTC
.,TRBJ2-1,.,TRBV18,CASSPRTAGVDNEQFF,TGTGCCAGCTCCCCGCGGACTGCCGGAGTGGACAATGAGCAGTTCTTC
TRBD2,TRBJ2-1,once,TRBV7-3,CASSLAGLAGPNEQFF,TGTGCCAGCAGCTTAGCGGGACTAGCGGGCCCCAATGAGCAGTTCTTC
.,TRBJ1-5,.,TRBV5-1,CASSLGGFNQPQHF,TGCGCCAGCAGCTTGGGAGGGTTCAATCAGCCCCAGCATTTT
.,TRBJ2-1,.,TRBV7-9,CASSTTGNYNEQFF,TGTGCCAGCAGCACCACCGGGAACTACAATGAGCAGTTCTTC
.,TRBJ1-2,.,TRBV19,CASSTPPRQRANYGYTF,TGTGCCAGTAGTACCCCCCCAAGACAGCGAGCTAACTATGGCTACACCTTC
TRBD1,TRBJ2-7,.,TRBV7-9,CASSPIRQGRTEYEQYF,TGTGCCAGCAGTCCAATCCGACAGGGCCGAACAGAGTACGAGCAGTACTTC
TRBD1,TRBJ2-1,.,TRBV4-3,CASSQGQVYNEQFF,TGCGCCAGCAGCCAGGGACAGGTTTACAATGAGCAGTTCTTC
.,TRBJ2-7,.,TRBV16,CASSPRYEQYF,TGTGCCAGCAGCCCGCGGTACGAGCAGTACTTC
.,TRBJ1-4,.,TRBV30,CAWRRGYNEKLFF,TGTGCCTGGAGAAGGGGGTACAATGAAAAACTGTTTTTT
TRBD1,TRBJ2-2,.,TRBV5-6,CASSWTGNTGELFF,TGTGCCAGCAGCTGGACAGGTAACACCGGGGAGCTGTTTTTT
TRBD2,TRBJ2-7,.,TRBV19,CASSSIGTSPDEQYF,TGTGCCAGTAGTTCAATCGGGACTAGCCCAGACGAGCAGTACTTC
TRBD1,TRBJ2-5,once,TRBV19,CASSWDRGETQYF,TGTGCCAGTAGTTGGGACAGGGGGGAGACCCAGTACTTC
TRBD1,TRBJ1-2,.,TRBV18,CASSPTGQGSYGYTF,TGTGCCAGCTCACCCACGGGACAGGGGTCCTATGGCTACACCTTC
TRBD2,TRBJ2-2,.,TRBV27,CASSIRLAANTGELFF,TGTGCCAGCAGTATCCGACTAGCGGCGAACACCGGGGAGCTGTTTTTT
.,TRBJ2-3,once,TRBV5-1,CASSLEREGTDTQYF,TGCGCCAGCAGCTTGGAACGCGAGGGTACAGATACGCAGTATTTT
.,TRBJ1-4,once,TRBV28,CASSRGAANEKLFF,TGTGCCAGCTCCCGCGGCGCCGCTAATGAAAAACTGTTTTTT
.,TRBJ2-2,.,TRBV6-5,CASSGGDHTGELFF,TGTGCCAGCAGTGGCGGGGATCACACCGGGGAGCTGTTTTTT
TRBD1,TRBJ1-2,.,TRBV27,CASSLTGTGDGYTF,TGTGCCAGCAGTTTAACCGGGACAGGGGATGGCTACACCTTC
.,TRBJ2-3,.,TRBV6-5,CASSYSGSTDTQYF,TGTGCCAGCAGTTACTCGGGCAGCACAGATACGCAGTATTTT
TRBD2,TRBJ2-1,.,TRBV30,CASFSGSYNEQFF,TGTGCCTCTTTTAGCGGGAGCTACAATGAGCAGTTCTTC
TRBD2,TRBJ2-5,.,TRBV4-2,CASSQNSGGQETQYF,TGTGCCAGCAGCCAAAATAGCGGGGGACAAGAGACCCAGTACTTC
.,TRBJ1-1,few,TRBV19,CASSLTVNTEAFF,TGTGCCAGTAGCCTGACAGTGAACACTGAAGCTTTCTTT